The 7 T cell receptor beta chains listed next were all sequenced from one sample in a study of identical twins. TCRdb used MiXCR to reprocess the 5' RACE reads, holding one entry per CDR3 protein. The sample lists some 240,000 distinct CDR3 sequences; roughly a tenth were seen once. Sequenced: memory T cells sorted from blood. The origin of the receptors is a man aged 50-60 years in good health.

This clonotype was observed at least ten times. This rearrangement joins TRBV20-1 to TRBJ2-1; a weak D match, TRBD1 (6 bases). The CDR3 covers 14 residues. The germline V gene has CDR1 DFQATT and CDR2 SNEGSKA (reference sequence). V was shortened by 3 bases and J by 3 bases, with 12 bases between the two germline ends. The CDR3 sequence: CSASRGGGYNEQFF. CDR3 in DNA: TGCAGTGCTAGTCGTGGGGGCGGCTACAATGAGCAGTTCTTC.

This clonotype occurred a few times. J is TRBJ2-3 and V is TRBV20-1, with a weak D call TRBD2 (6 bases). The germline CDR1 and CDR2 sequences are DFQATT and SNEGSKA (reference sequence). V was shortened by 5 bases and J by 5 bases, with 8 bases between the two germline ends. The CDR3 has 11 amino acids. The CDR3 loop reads CSAGGLDTQYF. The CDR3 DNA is TGCAGTGCTGGAGGGTTAGATACGCAGTATTTT.

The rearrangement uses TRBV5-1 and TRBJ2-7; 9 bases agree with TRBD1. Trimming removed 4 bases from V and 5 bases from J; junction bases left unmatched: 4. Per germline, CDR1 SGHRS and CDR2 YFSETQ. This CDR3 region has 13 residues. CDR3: CASSKGQGNEQYF. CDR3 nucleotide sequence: TGCGCCAGCAGCAAGGGACAGGGCAACGAGCAGTACTTC.

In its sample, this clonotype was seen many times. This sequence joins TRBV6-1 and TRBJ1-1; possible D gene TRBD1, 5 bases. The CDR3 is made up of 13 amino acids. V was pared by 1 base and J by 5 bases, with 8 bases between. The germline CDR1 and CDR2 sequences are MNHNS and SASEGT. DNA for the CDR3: TGTGCCAGCAGTGAAGTCGGGGGAACTGAAGCTTTCTTT. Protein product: CASSEVGGTEAFF.

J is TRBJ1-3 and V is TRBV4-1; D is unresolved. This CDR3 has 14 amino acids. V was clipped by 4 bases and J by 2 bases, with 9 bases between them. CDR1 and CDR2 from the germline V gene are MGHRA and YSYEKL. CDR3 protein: CASSPLGAGNTIYF. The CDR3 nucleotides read TGCGCCAGCAGCCCCCTCGGGGCTGGAAACACCATATATTTT.

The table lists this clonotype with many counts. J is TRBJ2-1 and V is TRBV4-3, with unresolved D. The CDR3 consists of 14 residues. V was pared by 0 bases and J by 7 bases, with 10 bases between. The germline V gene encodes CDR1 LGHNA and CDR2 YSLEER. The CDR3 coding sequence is TGCGCCAGCAGCCAAGATACGGCGGCTAATGAGCAGTTCTTC. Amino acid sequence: CASSQDTAANEQFF.

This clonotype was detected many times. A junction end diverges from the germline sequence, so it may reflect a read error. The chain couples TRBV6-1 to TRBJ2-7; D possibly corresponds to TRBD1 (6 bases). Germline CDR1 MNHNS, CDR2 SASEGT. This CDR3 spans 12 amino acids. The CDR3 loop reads CASREGGYEQYF. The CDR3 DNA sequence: TGTGCCAGCAGGGAAGGGGGTTACGAGCAGTACTTC.